These 25 T cell receptor beta chains share one sample of origin, sequenced in a study of T cells expressing NK-cell markers. TCRdb reanalyzed the 5' RACE reads, giving one entry per CDR3 protein sequence and no DNA. The sample table sets out just under 150,000 distinct CDR3 sequences. Sequencing was carried out using blood T cells: a sorted CD56 or NKG2C T cell subset, CD4+ or CD8+ T cells, or bulk PBMC T cells (not recorded which). The source is a man aged 18 to 30 in good health.

The gene calls are TRBV7-9 and TRBJ1-5; TCRdb names TRBD1, which stays unverified in the absence of DNA. The CDR3 is 17 amino acids. Per germline, CDR1 SEHNR and CDR2 FQNEAQ (reference sequence). CDR3 residues: CASSPRSTGGRNQPQHF.

The chain uses TRBV7-2 and TRBJ2-2; the TCRdb call, TRBD2, lacks DNA for checking. CDR3 length: 17 residues. CDR1 SGHTA and CDR2 FQGNSA come from the germline V gene. CDR3 protein: CASSFAREGVHTGELFF.

The chain combines TRBV10-3 with TRBJ2-3; the D call from TCRdb, TRBD1, cannot be confirmed without DNA. Per germline, CDR1 ENHRY and CDR2 SYGVKD. CDR3 length: 15 residues. CDR3 in amino acids: CAISEGRTGTDTQYF.

The V call is TRBV6-2 or TRBV6-3, the J call TRBJ2-1; TCRdb gives TRBD1 as the D gene, but with no DNA this cannot be confirmed. CDR3 length equals 17 residues. Germline CDR1 reads MNHEY; CDR2 reads SVGEGT. The CDR3 here is CASSQGTVQNSYNEQFF.

CDR3 sequence reads: CSARPRLAGRDEQYF. The chain uses TRBV20-1 and TRBJ2-7; lacking DNA, the TRBD2 call made by TCRdb goes unchecked. Germline-derived CDR1 and CDR2 are DFQATT and SNEGSKA (reference sequence). This CDR3 is 15 amino acids long.

V is TRBV30 and J is TRBJ1-1; the D call of TRBD1 rests on TCRdb alone, since no DNA is present to check it. The CDR3 runs to 13 residues. Germline assignment: CDR1 GTSNPN and CDR2 SVGIG (reference sequence). CDR3 residues: CAWGPGGVDEAFF.

The rearrangement joins TRBV5-5 to TRBJ2-1; the D call from TCRdb, TRBD2, cannot be confirmed without DNA. The CDR3 consists of 13 residues. Germline-derived CDR1 and CDR2 are SGHKS and YYEKEE (reference sequence). The CDR3 here is CASLAGGNNEQFF. The full variable domain, with the rest looked up from reference TRBV5-5 and TRBJ2-1, is DAGVTQSPTHLIKTRGQQVTLRCSPISGHKSVSWYQQVLGQGPQFIFQYYEKEERGRGNFPDRFSARQFPNYSSELNVNALLLGDSALYLCASLAGGNNEQFFGPGTRLTVL.

The chain joins TRBV4-3 to TRBJ2-3; the TCRdb D gene call, TRBD2, has no DNA to confirm it. The CDR3 covers 17 residues. From germline, CDR1 is LGHNA and CDR2 YSLEER. CDR3: CASSPLGAGTSTDTQYF.

V usage is TRBV27 and J usage is TRBJ2-2; TCRdb calls TRBD2, which cannot be checked without DNA. Germline CDR1 reads MNHEY; CDR2 reads SMNVEV (reference sequence). This CDR3 is 16 amino acids long. CDR3 sequence reads: CASSLAGTENTGELFF.

The CDR3: CASSLRGGADLAFF. The chain employs TRBV13 and TRBJ1-1; TCRdb picks TRBD1, but there is no DNA to check that call. Per germline, CDR1 PRHDT and CDR2 FYEKMQ (reference sequence). The CDR3 is 14 residues long.

The rearrangement joins TRBV20-1 to TRBJ2-7; TCRdb's D call of TRBD2 is untestable without DNA. Germline-derived CDR1 and CDR2 are DFQATT and SNEGSKA (reference sequence). This CDR3 has 15 residues. This CDR3 reads CSAPILTSGTYEQYF.

The rearrangement links TRBV9 to TRBJ2-1; TCRdb gives TRBD1 as the D gene, but with no DNA this cannot be confirmed. Germline CDR1 reads SGDLS; CDR2 reads YYNGEE. This CDR3 region has 16 residues. This CDR3 reads CASSPPGSNSYNEQFF.

The J gene is TRBJ2-5, the V gene TRBV4-1; with no DNA, the TCRdb D assignment of TRBD2 cannot be verified. Germline V gene sequence: CDR1 MGHRA, CDR2 YSYEKL. The CDR3 spans 17 residues. This chain's CDR3 is CASSQGWREGLQETQYF.

The chain links TRBV10-3 to TRBJ2-2; TCRdb proposes TRBD2, but this gene call is untestable without DNA. Germline-derived CDR1 and CDR2 are ENHRY and SYGVKD. The CDR3 is 16 residues long. This CDR3 is CAIRRAGPPNTGELFF.

The V call is TRBV2, the J call TRBJ2-7; TCRdb gives TRBD1 as the D gene, but with no DNA this cannot be confirmed. Germline loops: CDR1 SNHLY, CDR2 FYNNEI. The CDR3 consists of 15 residues. CDR3 in amino acids: CASSEGWDKTYEQYF. The full variable domain, rest sourced from reference TRBV2 and TRBJ2-7, is EPEVTQTPSHQVTQMGQEVILRCVPISNHLYFYWYRQILGQKVEFLVSFYNNEISEKSEIFDDQFSVERPDGSNFTLKIRSTKLEDSAMYFCASSEGWDKTYEQYFGPGTRLTVT.

This chain uses TRBV5-4 with TRBJ2-7; TCRdb picks TRBD1, but there is no DNA to check that call. Germline CDR1 and CDR2: SGHNT and YYREEE (reference sequence). The CDR3 contains 14 residues. The CDR3 here is CASSFGTEDYEQYF.

The rearrangement joins TRBV19 to TRBJ2-2. CDR3 size: 11 residues. Looked up from germline, CDR1 is LNHDA and CDR2 is SQIVND (reference sequence). CDR3 loop: CASSQTGELFF.

The V gene is TRBV19, the J gene TRBJ2-6; TCRdb's D call of TRBD1 is untestable without DNA. Germline V gene sequence: CDR1 LNHDA, CDR2 SQIVND (reference sequence). The CDR3 consists of 15 residues. The CDR3 sequence is CASLEPRSGANVLTF.

The chain has TRBV4-3 and TRBJ2-3. CDR1 is LGHNA and CDR2 is YSLEER in the germline V gene. The CDR3 is 15 residues long. CDR3 sequence: CASSQERSGTDTQYF.

The chain employs TRBV29-1 and TRBJ2-1; TCRdb designates TRBD2, a call that cannot be tested without DNA. Germline V gene sequence: CDR1 SQVTM, CDR2 ANQGSEA. This CDR3 spans 17 amino acids. The CDR3 loop is CSVAGRADLSSYNEQFF.

The V call is TRBV6-1, the J call TRBJ2-1; the TRBD2 assignment by TCRdb is unverifiable without DNA. The CDR3 length is 17 residues. The germline V gene has CDR1 MNHNS and CDR2 SASEGT. The CDR3: CASSSVPSGQVYNEQFF.

The chain uses TRBV7-8 and TRBJ2-3; with no DNA, the TCRdb D assignment of TRBD2 cannot be verified. Per germline, CDR1 SGHVS and CDR2 FQNEAQ. The CDR3 covers 16 residues. The CDR3 protein is CASSLARREGTDTQYF.

The chain employs TRBV27 and TRBJ2-1; checking the TCRdb D call of TRBD1 is not possible without DNA. This CDR3 region has 12 residues. Germline V gene lookup returns CDR1 MNHEY and CDR2 SMNVEV (reference sequence). The CDR3 protein is CASSPWGGEQFF.

This chain connects TRBV28 to TRBJ2-1; TCRdb designates TRBD1, a call that cannot be tested without DNA. The CDR3 is 15 amino acids. Germline V gene data show CDR1 as MDHEN and CDR2 as SYDVKM. The CDR3 sequence: CASSVRDRAYNEQFF.

This CDR3 is CASSIFLRASYNEQFF. The chain is built from TRBV19 and TRBJ2-1; TCRdb's D call, TRBD1, is unchecked because there is no DNA. The CDR3 extends over 16 amino acids. The germline gives CDR1 LNHDA, CDR2 SQIVND (reference sequence). The complete variable domain, with remaining parts taken from reference TRBV19 and TRBJ2-1, reads DGGITQSPKYLFRKEGQNVTLSCEQNLNHDAMYWYRQDPGQGLRLIYYSQIVNDFQKGDIAEGYSVSREKKESFPLTVTSAQKNPTAFYLCASSIFLRASYNEQFFGPGTRLTVL.